What follows are 19 T cell receptor beta chains derived from one specimen sequenced in a study of control samples from healthy donors and cancer patients (dated by TCRdb to 2020 to 2022). Receptor amplification or capture employed the immunoSEQ multiplex PCR assay. The table comes from immuneACCESS by way of TCRdb, which keeps in-frame sequences with V and J called. Part of the clones is missing from these tables; in studies checked, under half for an unresolved V gene and the rest for unknown reasons. This sample lists around 82,000 clones; around 89% were detected once. The ten largest clones take up 6.5% to 7.5% of the sample. The sequencing sample was made of blood. Every receptor here comes from a man aged 50-60 years in good health.

The genes are TRBV12-3 or TRBV12-4 and TRBJ1-1; D unclear. V shed 3 bases and J shed 11 bases, with 13 bases lying between them. CDR3 length equals 12 residues. The CDR3 sequence is CASSFEGKAAFF. The CDR3 nucleotides read TGTGCCAGCAGTTTTGAAGGGAAGGCGGCTTTCTTT.

A few counts support this clone. J is TRBJ2-7 and V is TRBV7-9; a possible D gene is TRBD1 (5 bases). This CDR3 is built from 15 residues. Germline loops: CDR1 SEHNR, CDR2 FQNEAQ (reference sequence). V lost 1 base to trimming and J lost 2 bases, with 12 bases between them. In DNA, the CDR3 is TGTGCCAGCAGCTTAGAGAAGCACAGGACCTACGAGCAGTACTTC. Translated: CASSLEKHRTYEQYF.

The chain links TRBV19 to TRBJ1-2; no reliable D call. The V and J ends lost 0 bases and 3 bases respectively, with 14 bases between them. The length of the CDR3 is 16 residues. Per germline, CDR1 LNHDA and CDR2 SQIVND (reference sequence). As DNA, the CDR3 is TGTGCCAGTAGTATAGATCGTGGAGCGATTGACTATGGCTACACCTTC. Protein: CASSIDRGAIDYGYTF.

The chain has TRBV30 and TRBJ1-1; no clear D. Trimming shortened V by 2 bases and J by 0 bases, and 4 bases separated the two germline ends. From germline, CDR1 is GTSNPN and CDR2 SVGIG (reference sequence). The CDR3 contains 12 residues. CDR3 DNA sequence: TGTGCCTGGAGTTCTTTGAACACTGAAGCTTTCTTT. This translates into CAWSSLNTEAFF.

This clone was detected only once. The chain is built from TRBV6-5 and TRBJ1-4; the D gene is possibly TRBD1 (5 bases). Trimming shortened V by 5 bases and J by 1 base, and 5 bases separated the two germline ends. The V gene's germline CDR1 is MNHEY and CDR2 SVGAGI. There are 13 residues in the CDR3. The CDR3 here is CASSQGTNEKLFF. The CDR3 region has the DNA TGTGCCAGCAGTCAGGGAACTAATGAAAAACTGTTTTTT.

This clone was picked up one time. This rearrangement joins TRBV4-2 to TRBJ2-3, with TRBD2 matching over 8 bases. There are 16 residues in the CDR3. CDR1 LGHNA and CDR2 YNFKEQ come from the germline V gene. The junction had 2 bases not matched to a gene; V was cut back by 0 bases and J by 0 bases. CDR3 sequence: CASSQDLAGSTDTQYF. As DNA, the CDR3 is TGTGCCAGCAGCCAAGATTTAGCGGGGAGCACAGATACGCAGTATTTT.

This chain joins TRBV6-5 and TRBJ1-6; D possibly corresponds to TRBD1 (5 bases). The CDR3 has 14 amino acids. CDR1 and CDR2 (germline): MNHEY, SVGAGI. V was cut by 7 bases and J by 7 bases, with 14 bases left in between. The CDR3 spells CASIPGFGNSPLHF. CDR3 nucleotide sequence: TGTGCCAGCATACCAGGGTTTGGAAATTCACCCCTCCACTTT.

This clone was observed once. V usage is TRBV7-9 and J usage is TRBJ2-5; D is perhaps TRBD1 or TRBD2 (6 bases each). The CDR3 contains 13 residues. Germline CDR1 and CDR2: SEHNR and FQNEAQ (reference sequence). Trimming removed 3 bases from V and 5 bases from J, with 10 bases in between. The CDR3 DNA reads as TGTGCCAGCAGCTTTGGAGGGGGGGAGACCCAGTACTTC. Protein sequence: CASSFGGGETQYF.

V is TRBV27 and J is TRBJ2-7, with D hard to call. Trimming cost V 3 bases and J 5 bases, with 2 bases left between them. The CDR3 runs to 10 residues. The germline V gene has CDR1 MNHEY and CDR2 SMNVEV (reference sequence). The CDR3 sequence is CASSFHEQYF. The DNA for the CDR3 is TGTGCCAGCAGTTTCCACGAGCAGTACTTC.

This rearrangement joins TRBV20-1 to TRBJ2-5; D call uncertain. Trimming removed 3 bases at V and 4 bases at J, with 6 bases between. The CDR3 is made up of 11 amino acids. Germline V CDR1 and CDR2: DFQATT, SNEGSKA (reference sequence). The CDR3 loop is CSASGAETQYF. The CDR3 DNA reads TGCAGTGCTAGCGGCGCAGAGACCCAGTACTTC.

V and J are TRBV3-1 (or the pseudogene TRBV3-2) and TRBJ2-7; tentatively, D is TRBD1 (6 bases). This CDR3 has 14 residues. Germline V gene sequence: CDR1 LGHDT, CDR2 YNNKEL (reference sequence). The germline V and J ends were trimmed by 1 base and 3 bases, with 10 bases remaining between them. CDR3 DNA sequence: TGTGCCAGCAGCCAAGGCGCAGGGGTCTACGAGCAGTACTTC. Translation: CASSQGAGVYEQYF.

There are a few counts of this clone. CDR3 bases: TGTGCCAGCAGTGAAGGGGGTGAAGGCCCTCTACATCGGAATGAGCAGTTCTTC. It translates to CASSEGGEGPLHRNEQFF. V usage is TRBV2 and J usage is TRBJ2-1; no reliable D call. CDR3 length equals 18 residues. V dropped 1 base and J dropped 7 bases, with 23 bases sitting between them. The germline gives CDR1 SNHLY, CDR2 FYNNEI. The entire variable domain, with the rest obtained from reference TRBV2 and TRBJ2-1, is as follows: EPEVTQTPSHQVTQMGQEVILRCVPISNHLYFYWYRQILGQKVEFLVSFYNNEISEKSEIFDDQFSVERPDGSNFTLKIRSTKLEDSAMYFCASSEGGEGPLHRNEQFFGPGTRLTVL.

The chain uses TRBV18 and TRBJ2-5, with D perhaps matching TRBD2 (6 bases). The CDR3 sequence is 14 residues long. Germline V gene data show CDR1 as KGHSH and CDR2 as LQKENI. Trimming left V 6 bases short and J 3 bases short, with 14 bases between. The CDR3 DNA reads TGTGCCAGCTCCCCCGTGGAGGGAGAAGAGACCCAGTACTTC. This gives the protein CASSPVEGEETQYF. The full variable domain, with the rest looked up from reference TRBV18 and TRBJ2-5, is NAGVMQNPRHLVRRRGQEARLRCSPMKGHSHVYWYRQLPEEGLKFMVYLQKENIIDESGMPKERFSAEFPKEGPSILRIQQVVRGDSAAYFCASSPVEGEETQYFGPGTRLLVL.

The rearrangement links TRBV11-3 to TRBJ2-5, with 13 bases aligning to TRBD2. The CDR3 extends over 15 amino acids. V shed 4 bases and J 2 bases; nucleotides not matched to a gene: 1. Germline CDR1 SGHNT, CDR2 YENEEA. CDR3 loop: CASSSTSGGQETQYF. DNA for the CDR3: TGTGCCAGCAGCTCGACTAGCGGGGGGCAAGAGACCCAGTACTTC.

The rearrangement joins TRBV5-4 to TRBJ2-2; 12 bases match TRBD1. V shed 4 bases and J 4 bases; nucleotides not matched to a gene: 2. This CDR3 has 15 amino acids. The germline gives CDR1 SGHNT, CDR2 YYREEE (reference sequence). CDR3 coding DNA: TGTGCCAGCAGCAAGGGACAGGGGGCCACCGGGGAGCTGTTTTTT. Residues: CASSKGQGATGELFF.

This chain connects TRBV5-1 to TRBJ1-1, with D unclear. The V and J ends lost 4 bases and 0 bases respectively, with 7 bases between them. Per the germline V gene, CDR1 is SGHRS and CDR2 is YFSETQ. This CDR3 is 13 amino acids long. DNA of the CDR3: TGCGCCAGCAGCCCCGGGATGAACACTGAAGCTTTCTTT. This codes for CASSPGMNTEAFF.

V and J are TRBV5-4 and TRBJ1-3; D gene ambiguous. This CDR3 region has 13 residues. The V gene lost 4 bases and the J gene lost 4 bases, with 9 bases spanning the gap. Germline loops: CDR1 SGHNT, CDR2 YYREEE (reference sequence). The CDR3 protein is CASSQFRGNTIYF. DNA of the CDR3: TGTGCCAGCAGCCAGTTTAGGGGAAACACCATATATTTT.

This chain connects TRBV6-1 to TRBJ2-3; 7 positions match TRBD2. The CDR3 has 14 amino acids. Germline CDR1 reads MNHNS; CDR2 reads SASEGT. Trimming cost V 3 bases and J 1 base; bases outside gene matches: 1. The CDR3 spells CASSEGGGTDTQYF. The DNA of the CDR3 is TGTGCCAGCAGTGAGGGGGGGGGCACAGATACGCAGTATTTT.

The rearrangement joins TRBV11-2 to TRBJ1-1; D not certain. Trimming left V 2 bases short and J 4 bases short, with 8 bases between. This CDR3 region has 13 residues. Per the germline V gene, CDR1 is SGHAT and CDR2 is FQNNGV. CDR3 region: CASSLIVSTEAFF. The DNA of the CDR3 is TGTGCCAGCAGCTTAATCGTGAGCACTGAAGCTTTCTTT.